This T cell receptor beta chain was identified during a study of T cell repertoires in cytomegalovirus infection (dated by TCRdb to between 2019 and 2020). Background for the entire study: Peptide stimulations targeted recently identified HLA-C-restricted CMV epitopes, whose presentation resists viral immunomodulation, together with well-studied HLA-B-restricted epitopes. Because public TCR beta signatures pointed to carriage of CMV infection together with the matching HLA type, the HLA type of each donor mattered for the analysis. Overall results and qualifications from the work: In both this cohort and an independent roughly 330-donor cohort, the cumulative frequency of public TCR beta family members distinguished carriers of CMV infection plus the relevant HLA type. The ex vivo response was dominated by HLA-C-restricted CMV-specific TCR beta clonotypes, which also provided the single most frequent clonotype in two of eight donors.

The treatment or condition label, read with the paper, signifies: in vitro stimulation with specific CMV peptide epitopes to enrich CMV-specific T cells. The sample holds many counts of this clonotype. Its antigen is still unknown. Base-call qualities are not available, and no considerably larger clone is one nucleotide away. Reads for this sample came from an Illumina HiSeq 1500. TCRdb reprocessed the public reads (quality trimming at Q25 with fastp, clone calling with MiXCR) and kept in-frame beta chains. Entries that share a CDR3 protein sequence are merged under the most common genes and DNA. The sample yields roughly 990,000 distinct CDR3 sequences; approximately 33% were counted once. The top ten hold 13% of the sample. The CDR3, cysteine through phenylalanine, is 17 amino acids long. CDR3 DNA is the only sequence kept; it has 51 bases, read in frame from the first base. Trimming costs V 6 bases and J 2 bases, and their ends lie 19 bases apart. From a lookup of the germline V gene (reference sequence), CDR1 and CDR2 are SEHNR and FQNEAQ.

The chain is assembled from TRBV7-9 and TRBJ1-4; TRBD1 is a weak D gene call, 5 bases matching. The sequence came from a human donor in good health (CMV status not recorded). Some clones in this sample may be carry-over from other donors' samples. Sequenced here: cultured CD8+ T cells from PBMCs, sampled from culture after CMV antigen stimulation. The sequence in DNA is TGTGCCAGCAGACCTACCCTTAGACAGAAGACTAATGAAAAACTGTTTTTT. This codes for CASRPTLRQKTNEKLFF.